This TCR beta chain was observed in a study of T-cell memory formation after mild COVID-19. Study results and limitations: Later expanders leaned toward CD4+, whereas clones contracting from day 15 to 85 were balanced CD4/CD8. In second-wave clones peaking day 37, SARS-CoV-2 specificity remained unconfirmed. CD8+ contracting clones occupied EMRA, while CD4+ ones occupied mainly CM and EM.

TCRdb redid the calling of the 5' RACE reads with MiXCR, one entry per CDR3 protein. The table has about 210,000 distinct CDR3 sequences, under 12% seen once. A remark on this clonotype: No antigen is known for it.

The V and J ends lost 3 bases and 3 bases, in that order; junction bases with no gene match: 4. CDR1 and CDR2 from the germline V gene are DFQATT and SNEGSKA (reference sequence). The CDR3 is 13 amino acids. The chain employs TRBV20-1 and TRBJ1-1, with 7 bases identical to TRBD1. This sequence originates from a man aged 18 to 29 who had mild COVID-19 (a few samples of this study predate the infection). Cell type and time point are not known. Input material: PBMCs or a T cell subset sorted from them (not recorded which). The CDR3 sequence: CSAREDRYTEAFF. In DNA, the CDR3 is TGCAGTGCTAGGGAGGACAGGTACACTGAAGCTTTCTTT.